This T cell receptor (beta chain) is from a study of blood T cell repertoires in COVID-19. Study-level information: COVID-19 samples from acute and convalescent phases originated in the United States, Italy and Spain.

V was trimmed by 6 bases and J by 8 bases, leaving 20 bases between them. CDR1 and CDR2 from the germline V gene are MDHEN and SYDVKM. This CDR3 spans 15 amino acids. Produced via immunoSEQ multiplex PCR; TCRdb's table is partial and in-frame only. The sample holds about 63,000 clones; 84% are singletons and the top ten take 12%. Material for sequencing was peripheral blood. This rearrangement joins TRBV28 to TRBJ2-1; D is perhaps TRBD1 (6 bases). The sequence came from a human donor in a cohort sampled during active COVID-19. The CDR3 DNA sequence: TGTGCCAGCAGCAAAGGGGGTTTTGATGTGGATGAGCAGTTCTTC. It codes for CASSKGGFDVDEQFF.